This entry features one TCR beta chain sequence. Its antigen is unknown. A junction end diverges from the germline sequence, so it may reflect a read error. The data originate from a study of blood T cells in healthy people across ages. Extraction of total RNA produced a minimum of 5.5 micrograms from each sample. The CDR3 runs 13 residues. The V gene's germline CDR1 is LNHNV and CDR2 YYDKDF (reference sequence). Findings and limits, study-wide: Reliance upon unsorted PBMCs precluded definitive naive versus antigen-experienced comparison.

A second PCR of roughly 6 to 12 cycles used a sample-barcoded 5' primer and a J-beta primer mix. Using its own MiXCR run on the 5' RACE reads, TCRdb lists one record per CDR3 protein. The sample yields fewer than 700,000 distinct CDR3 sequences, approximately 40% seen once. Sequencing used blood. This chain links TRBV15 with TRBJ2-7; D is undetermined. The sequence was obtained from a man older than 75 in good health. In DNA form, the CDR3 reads TGTGCCGCCAGCCGGTCTGTTGGCTACGAGCAGTACTTC. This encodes CAASRSVGYEQYF.